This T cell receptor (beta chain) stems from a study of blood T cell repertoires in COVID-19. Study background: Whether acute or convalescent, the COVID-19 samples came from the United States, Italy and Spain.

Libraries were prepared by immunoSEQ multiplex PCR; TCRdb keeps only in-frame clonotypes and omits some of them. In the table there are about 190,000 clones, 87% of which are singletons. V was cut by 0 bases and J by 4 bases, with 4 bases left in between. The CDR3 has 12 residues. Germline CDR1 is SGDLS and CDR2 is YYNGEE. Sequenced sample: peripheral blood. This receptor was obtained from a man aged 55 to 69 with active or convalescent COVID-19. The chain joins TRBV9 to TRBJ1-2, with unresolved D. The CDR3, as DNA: TGTGCCAGCAGCGTAGGGAGCTATGGCTACACCTTC. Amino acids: CASSVGSYGYTF. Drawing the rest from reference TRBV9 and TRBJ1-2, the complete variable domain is DSGVTQTPKHLITATGQRVTLRCSPRSGDLSVYWYQQSLDQGLQFLIQYYNGEERAKGNILERFSAQQFPDLHSELNLSSLELGDSALYFCASSVGSYGYTFGSGTRLTVV.